The clone carrying this TCR beta chain came up many times. These data come from a study of neurological immune-mediated disorders. The junction had 10 bases not matched to a gene; V was cut back by 2 bases and J by 9 bases. The germline V gene encodes CDR1 MNHEY and CDR2 SVGAGI. The CDR3 is 16 residues long. From 15-18 subjects, each sequencing run yielded over 190 million TCR-beta sequences. TCRdb reprocessed the 5' RACE reads with MiXCR, giving one entry per CDR3 protein. The data show under 60,000 distinct CDR3 sequences, with approximately 17% seen just once and roughly 4.5% held by the top ten. The TCR comes from a man aged 55-75 years in good health. The chain joins TRBV6-5 to TRBJ2-1; 10 nucleotides align to TRBD1. Sequenced sample: PBMCs. CDR3 DNA: TGTGCCAGCAGTTACAGACATCCGGGACAGGGGTTTGAGCAGTTCTTC. It encodes CASSYRHPGQGFEQFF.